This entry concerns a single TCR beta chain. This clone was found a few times. Its binding antigen is unknown. Base qualities were left out, and no much larger clone turns up one base away. The immunoSEQ Assay, a bias-controlled multiplex PCR, was used to amplify TCRbeta CDR3 regions from genomic DNA. Turning to the authors' computational methods: The number of nucleated cells in each sample was estimated from the amplification of reference gene primers within the assay. To quantify the absolute abundance of each unique TCRbeta CDR3 rearrangement, sequence reads were collapsed and filtered. For each sample, productive Simpson clonality was calculated by taking the square root of Simpson's diversity index across productive rearrangements. Here the immuneACCESS table is served through TCRdb, limited to in-frame sequences with V and J called. Missing clones are a known gap in these copies; in checked studies unresolved V genes cover under half, and the rest lacks a known reason. Clonal size and the V and J genes are those of that table, whereas D and trimming came from the DNA. This sample holds some 110,000 clones; roughly four fifths were observed only once. More than 4.5% of the sample is taken by the ten largest.

The collaborating institutions used their own protocols to collect whole blood in K2EDTA tubes. Collaborator samples were shipped for TCRbeta analysis as frozen whole blood, isolated PBMCs, or DNA extracted from either sample type. This sample is part of a study of blood T cell repertoires in COVID-19 (dated by TCRdb to 2019 to 2021). Study-wide context: The collaborator samples originated in the United States, Italy and Spain and spanned the acute and convalescent phases of COVID-19. The material from the prospective study consisted of cDNA or gDNA derived from T cells, B-cell-depleted T cells, or PBMCs. Subjects who had been exposed to COVID-19, were actively infected with it, or had recovered from it provided the deeply sampled blood TCRbeta repertoires that made up the dataset. The repertoires were made available in a free public database intended to serve as a resource for research on the immune response to SARS-CoV-2. The samples were drawn from two sources: the first 160 participants of the ongoing ImmuneRACE study, and 1,254 subjects contributed by 6 global collaborators. Sample metadata almost always included a de-identified subject ID, COVID-19 status, age in years and sex. HLA class I and class II types, where available, came from metadata supplied by the sample provider rather than from assay-based typing. The paper as a whole reports these results and caveats: The quantity of clinical and demographic metadata differed by source and by participant and was supplied without curation.

Sequencing used peripheral blood. The source of this sequence is a man aged 60 to 75 with acute or convalescent COVID-19.

The bases read TGTGCCAGCAGCTTACAGGGGGAAGCTTTCTTT. This gives the protein CASSLQGEAFF. This sequence uses TRBV5-4 and TRBJ1-1, and TRBD1 aligns with 7 junction nucleotides. V loses 2 bases at its end and J loses 8 bases; junction bases beyond the gene matches: 0. From the cysteine up to the phenylalanine, the CDR3 has a length of 11 residues. Only the CDR3 part of the read is kept: 33 bases, read in frame from the first base. The germline V gene (reference sequence) specifies SGHNT as CDR1 and YYREEE as CDR2.